Listed below are T cell receptor beta chains from one sample, sequenced in a study of shared clonotypes between healthy human individuals. TCRdb keeps only in-frame clones here, not all; method: immunoSEQ multiplex PCR. The sample shows approximately 810,000 clones, more than 85% of them seen only once. Sequencing was done on a sample of naive CD8+ T cells sorted from blood. The receptors stem from a man younger than 45 in good health. CDR3s include the opening cysteine and the closing phenylalanine or tryptophan. D genes are given only for firm matches. Size is omitted from some rows. Given values are once, few, many or a class for expanded clones.

>TRBV28|TRBD1|many|TRBJ2-3
TGTGCCAGCAACTTCCGGGACAGGGGGCAGACAGATACGCAGTATTTT
CASNFRDRGQTDTQYF
>TRBV9|.|.|TRBJ2-7
TGTGCCAGCAGCCCTTCGACTACCAGCGAGCAGTACTTC
CASSPSTTSEQYF
>TRBV9|TRBD2|once|TRBJ2-3
TGTGCCAGCAGCGTATCCTCCGTAGGTCTAGCGGACACAGATACGCAGTATTTT
CASSVSSVGLADTDTQYF
>TRBV27|TRBD2|.|TRBJ2-1
TGTGCCAGCCGACTAGCGGGGGCCTACAATGAGCAGTTCTTC
CASRLAGAYNEQFF
>TRBV7-9|.|once|TRBJ1-1
TGTGCCAGCAGCTTACCTACGGACGGTCAGCCTGAAGCTTTCTTT
CASSLPTDGQPEAFF
>TRBV2|.|.|TRBJ1-1
TGTGCCAGCAGTGGGGGCCAGAGTCTTGGTTTCTTT
CASSGGQSLGFF
>TRBV13|.|.|TRBJ2-7
TGTGCCAGCAGCTTAGAGGGGGGGAAAAACTACGAGCAGTACTTC
CASSLEGGKNYEQYF
>TRBV30|.|.|TRBJ1-5
TGTGCCTGGAAAGCCGGCGACAGGATATATCAGCCCCAGCATTTT
CAWKAGDRIYQPQHF
>TRBV7-9|.|.|TRBJ2-2
TGTGCCAGCAGCCTAATTGATATGCAGGCCGCCGGGGAGCTGTTTTTT
CASSLIDMQAAGELFF
>TRBV7-8|TRBD1|.|TRBJ2-2
TGTGCCAGCAGCTCGATTGGACAGGCGGGGAACACCGGGGAGCTGTTTTTT
CASSSIGQAGNTGELFF
>TRBV6-4|.|.|TRBJ2-3
TGTGCCAGCAGTGGTACGGACAGTGACTCAGCAGATACGCAGTATTTT
CASSGTDSDSADTQYF
>TRBV27|.|.|TRBJ2-3
TGTGCCAGCTCCCGTGGCGATACGCAGTATTTT
CASSRGDTQYF
>TRBV27|TRBD1|.|TRBJ2-2
TGTGCCAGCAGCAAAAGACAGGGGACCGGGGAGCTGTTTTTT
CASSKRQGTGELFF
>TRBV9|TRBD1|.|TRBJ1-4
TGTGCCAGCAGCGTATCCCCGGGACAGGTCGCAACTAATGAAAAACTGTTTTTT
CASSVSPGQVATNEKLFF
>TRBV7-9|TRBD1|.|TRBJ1-4
TGTGCCAGCAGTCAAGGACAGGGGGCAACTAATGAAAAACTGTTTTTT
CASSQGQGATNEKLFF
>TRBV7-9|.|.|TRBJ1-2
TGTGCCAGCAGCTTAGGTCTCGAGCGGAATGGCTACACCTTC
CASSLGLERNGYTF
>TRBV9|.|.|TRBJ2-1
TGTGCCAGCAGCGTAGATTCTGCGGCCAATGAGCAGTTCTTC
CASSVDSAANEQFF
>TRBV5-4|TRBD1|.|TRBJ1-1
TGTGCCAGCAGCTCCACCGGGACAGGGTTCACTGAAGCTTTCTTT
CASSSTGTGFTEAFF